A selection of T cell receptor beta chains follows, all from one sample in a study of post-analysis software for immune sequencing data. TCRdb recomputed calls from the PCR reads with MiXCR, one row per CDR3 protein. The sample includes approximately 770,000 distinct CDR3 sequences, under 60% of them seen just once. The sequencing sample was made of blood. These receptors came from a girl under 18 with multiple sclerosis. Each CDR3 is given with its conserved first and last residue. D genes are given only for firm matches. Clone sizes are given selectively: once, few, many, or a class where the clone is expanded.

d_gene,j_gene,abundance,v_gene,CDR3aa,CDR3nt
TRBD2,TRBJ2-7,NA,TRBV7-9,CASSLAGLAGNRVEQYF,TGTGCCAGCAGCTTAGCAGGGCTAGCGGGAAATAGGGTCGAGCAGTACTTC
TRBD1,TRBJ2-7,few,TRBV11-2,CASSLGPKDRSSYEQYF,TGTGCCAGCAGCTTAGGGCCCAAGGACAGGAGCTCCTACGAGCAGTACTTC
NA,TRBJ2-1,NA,TRBV29-1,CSSGVVGQVNEQFF,TGCAGCTCGGGCGTGGTGGGGCAGGTCAATGAGCAGTTCTTC
NA,TRBJ1-5,NA,TRBV6-1,CASSEGRGGVQPQHF,TGTGCCAGCAGTGAAGGGAGGGGAGGGGTTCAGCCCCAGCATTTT
TRBD1,TRBJ2-6,NA,TRBV6-5,CASSYNRGNSGANVLTF,TGTGCCAGCAGTTACAACAGGGGAAACTCTGGGGCCAACGTCCTGACTTTC
NA,TRBJ1-1,NA,TRBV20-1,CSARDQLNTEAFF,TGCAGTGCTAGAGATCAATTGAACACTGAAGCTTTCTTT
TRBD1,TRBJ1-5,NA,TRBV27,CASSGRGPHQPQHF,TGTGCCAGCAGCGGAAGGGGGCCTCATCAGCCCCAGCATTTT
TRBD1,TRBJ2-7,NA,TRBV29-1,CSAEGDRGPWEQYF,TGCAGCGCCGAGGGCGACAGGGGGCCTTGGGAGCAGTACTTC
NA,TRBJ2-7,NA,TRBV3-1,CASSQSYSYEQYF,TGTGCCAGCAGCCAGAGCTACTCCTACGAGCAGTACTTC
TRBD2,TRBJ2-3,NA,TRBV5-5,CASSFMAPGGDTQYF,TGTGCCAGCAGCTTTATGGCCCCGGGGGGAGATACGCAGTATTTT
NA,TRBJ2-1,NA,TRBV20-1,CSATWDDSDEQFF,TGCAGTGCTACTTGGGACGACAGCGATGAGCAGTTCTTC
NA,TRBJ2-3,NA,TRBV7-9,CASSLRWSDSSTDTQYF,TGTGCCAGCAGCTTAAGGTGGTCGGACAGTAGCACAGATACGCAGTATTTT
NA,TRBJ2-1,NA,TRBV4-1,CASSQDVPPEQFF,TGCGCCAGCAGCCAAGATGTACCCCCAGAGCAGTTCTTC
TRBD1,TRBJ1-1,NA,TRBV20-1,CSASRDTGGTEAFF,TGCAGTGCTAGTAGGGACACAGGGGGCACTGAAGCTTTCTTT
TRBD1,TRBJ2-7,NA,TRBV20-1,CSASTRDRPHYEQYF,TGCAGTGCTAGCACCCGGGACAGGCCCCACTACGAGCAGTACTTC
NA,TRBJ2-1,once,TRBV9,CASSRGTTTYNEQFF,TGTGCCAGCAGCCGAGGGACCACAACCTACAATGAGCAGTTCTTC
NA,TRBJ1-6,few,TRBV7-2,CASGGGNSPLHF,TGTGCCAGCGGGGGGGGAAATTCACCCCTCCACTTT
NA,TRBJ2-7,NA,TRBV7-9,CASSARRQLEQYF,TGTGCCAGCAGCGCCCGTAGGCAACTCGAGCAGTACTTC
NA,TRBJ2-7,NA,TRBV27,CAGSKGGGSHPYEQYF,TGTGCCGGCAGCAAAGGGGGCGGGAGTCATCCTTACGAGCAGTACTTC
NA,TRBJ2-1,NA,TRBV2,CASNLAHYNEQFF,TGTGCCAGCAATTTAGCGCATTACAATGAGCAGTTCTTC
TRBD2,TRBJ2-4,NA,TRBV9,CASTGGAGGNIQYF,TGTGCCAGCACCGGAGGAGCGGGGGGGAACATTCAGTACTTC
NA,TRBJ2-1,few,TRBV20-1,CSAIEAASYNEQFF,TGCAGTGCTATTGAAGCGGCATCCTACAATGAGCAGTTCTTC
TRBD1,TRBJ1-2,NA,TRBV5-1,CASSLADRGGYTF,TGCGCCAGCAGCTTGGCCGACAGGGGCGGCTACACCTTC
NA,TRBJ1-1,NA,TRBV6-5,CASSYRGRSTEAFF,TGTGCCAGCAGTTACAGGGGACGGAGCACTGAAGCTTTCTTT
NA,TRBJ2-1,few,TRBV29-1,CSVETELSYNEQFF,TGCAGCGTTGAAACAGAACTATCCTACAATGAGCAGTTCTTC
NA,TRBJ2-3,NA,TRBV20-1,CSARGTSDTQYF,TGCAGTGCTAGAGGGACTTCAGATACGCAGTATTTT
TRBD2,TRBJ2-1,NA,TRBV4-3,CASSQVLAGDANEQFF,TGCGCCAGCAGCCAAGTGTTAGCGGGAGATGCGAATGAGCAGTTCTTC
NA,TRBJ2-5,NA,TRBV6-2/TRBV6-3,CASASNDRGQEETQYF,TGTGCCAGTGCATCCAACGATCGGGGTCAAGAAGAGACCCAGTACTTC
NA,TRBJ2-1,NA,TRBV10-3,CAIRNDGRGGYNEQFF,TGTGCCATCAGGAACGACGGAAGGGGGGGTTACAATGAGCAGTTCTTC
TRBD1,TRBJ2-7,NA,TRBV20-1,CSAAGTGYGEQYF,TGCAGTGCTGCCGGGACAGGGTACGGCGAGCAGTACTTC
NA,TRBJ2-5,NA,TRBV15,CATSKGGTVQETQYF,TGTGCCACCAGCAAGGGTGGGACGGTTCAAGAGACCCAGTACTTC
TRBD2,TRBJ2-1,NA,TRBV20-1,CSARPASGISYNEQFF,TGCAGTGCTAGACCGGCTAGCGGGATCTCCTACAATGAGCAGTTCTTC
NA,TRBJ1-1,once,TRBV30,CAWSVGVTEAFF,TGTGCCTGGAGTGTTGGTGTCACTGAAGCTTTCTTT
NA,TRBJ2-3,NA,TRBV12-5,CASRPSTDTQYF,TGTGCTAGTCGACCCAGCACAGATACGCAGTATTTT
NA,TRBJ2-1,NA,TRBV20-1,CSAPRGLGEQFF,TGCAGTGCGCCCCGGGGACTCGGGGAGCAGTTCTTC
TRBD2,TRBJ2-1,NA,TRBV6-1,CASSESRGLAPYNEQFF,TGTGCCAGCAGTGAATCCCGAGGACTAGCCCCCTACAATGAGCAGTTCTTC
TRBD2,TRBJ2-7,NA,TRBV12-3/TRBV12-4,CASSPGLAGHYEQYF,TGTGCCAGCAGCCCCGGACTAGCGGGCCACTACGAGCAGTACTTC
TRBD2,TRBJ2-7,NA,TRBV20-1,CSARESGTGYEQYF,TGCAGTGCTAGAGAAAGCGGGACCGGCTACGAGCAGTACTTC
NA,TRBJ2-7,few,TRBV5-8,CASSLYLGVYEQYF,TGTGCCAGCAGCTTATATCTAGGAGTCTACGAGCAGTACTTC
NA,TRBJ1-1,NA,TRBV6-5,CASSYSEVLDTEAFF,TGTGCCAGCAGTTACTCTGAGGTTTTAGACACTGAAGCTTTCTTT